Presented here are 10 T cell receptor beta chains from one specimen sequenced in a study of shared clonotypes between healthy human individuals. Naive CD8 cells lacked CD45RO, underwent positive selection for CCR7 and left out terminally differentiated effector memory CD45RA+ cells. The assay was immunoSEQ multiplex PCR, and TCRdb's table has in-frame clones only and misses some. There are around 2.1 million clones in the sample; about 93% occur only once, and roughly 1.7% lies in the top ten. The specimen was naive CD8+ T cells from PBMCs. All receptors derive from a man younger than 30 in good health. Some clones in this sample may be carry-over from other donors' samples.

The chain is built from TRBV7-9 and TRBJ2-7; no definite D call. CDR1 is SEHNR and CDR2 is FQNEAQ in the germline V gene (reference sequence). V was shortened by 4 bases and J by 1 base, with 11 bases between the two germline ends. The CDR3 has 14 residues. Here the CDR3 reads CASSSGLVSYEQYF. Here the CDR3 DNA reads TGTGCCAGCAGCTCCGGCCTAGTTTCCTACGAGCAGTACTTC. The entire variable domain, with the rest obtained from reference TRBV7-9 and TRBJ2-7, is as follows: DTGVSQNPRHKITKRGQNVTFRCDPISEHNRLYWYRQTLGQGPEFLTYFQNEAQLEKSRLLSDRFSAERPKGSFSTLEIQRTEQGDSAMYLCASSSGLVSYEQYFGPGTRLTVT.

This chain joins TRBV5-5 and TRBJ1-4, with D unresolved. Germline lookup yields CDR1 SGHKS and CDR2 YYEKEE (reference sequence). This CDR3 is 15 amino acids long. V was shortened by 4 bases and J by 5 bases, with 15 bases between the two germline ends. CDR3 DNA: TGTGCCAGCAGCCAGGACGGCACACCCAATGAAAAACTGTTTTTT. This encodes CASSQDGTPNEKLFF.

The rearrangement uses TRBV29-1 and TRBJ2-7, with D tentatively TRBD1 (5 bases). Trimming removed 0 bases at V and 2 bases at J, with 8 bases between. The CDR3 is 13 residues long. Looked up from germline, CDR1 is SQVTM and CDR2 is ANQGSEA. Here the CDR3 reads CSVEEQTAYEQYF. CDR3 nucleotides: TGCAGCGTTGAAGAGCAGACAGCCTACGAGCAGTACTTC.

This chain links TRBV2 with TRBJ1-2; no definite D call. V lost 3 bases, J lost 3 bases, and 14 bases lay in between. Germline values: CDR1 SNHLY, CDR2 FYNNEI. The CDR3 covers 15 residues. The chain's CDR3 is CASSDSVGGDYGYTF. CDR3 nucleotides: TGTGCCAGCAGTGATTCCGTCGGCGGGGACTATGGCTACACCTTC.

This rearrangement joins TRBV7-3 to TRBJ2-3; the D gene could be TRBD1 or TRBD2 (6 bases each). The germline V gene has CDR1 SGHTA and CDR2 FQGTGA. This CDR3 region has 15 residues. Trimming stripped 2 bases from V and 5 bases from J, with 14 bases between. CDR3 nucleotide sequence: TGTGCCAGCAGCTTATCGCCGGGGGCTAGAGATACGCAGTATTTT. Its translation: CASSLSPGARDTQYF. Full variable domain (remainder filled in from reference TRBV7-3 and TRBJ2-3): GAGVSQTPSNKVTEKGKYVELRCDPISGHTALYWYRQSLGQGPEFLIYFQGTGAADDSGLPNDRFFAVRPEGSVSTLKIQRTERGDSAVYLCASSLSPGARDTQYFGPGTRLTVL.

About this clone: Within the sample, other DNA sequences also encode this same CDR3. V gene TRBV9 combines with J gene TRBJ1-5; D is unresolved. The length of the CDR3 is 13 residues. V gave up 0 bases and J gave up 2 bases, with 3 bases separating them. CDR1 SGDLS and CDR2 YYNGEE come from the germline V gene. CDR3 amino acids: CASSVAGNQPQHF. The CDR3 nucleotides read TGTGCCAGCAGCGTAGCAGGCAATCAGCCCCAGCATTTT.

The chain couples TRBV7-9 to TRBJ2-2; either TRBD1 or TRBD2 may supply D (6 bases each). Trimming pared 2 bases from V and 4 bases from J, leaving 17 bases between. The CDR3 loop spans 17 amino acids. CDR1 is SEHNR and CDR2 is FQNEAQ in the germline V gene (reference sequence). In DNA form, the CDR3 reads TGTGCCAGCAGCTTATTCAACCGAGAGGGGGGCACCGGGGAGCTGTTTTTT. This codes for CASSLFNREGGTGELFF.

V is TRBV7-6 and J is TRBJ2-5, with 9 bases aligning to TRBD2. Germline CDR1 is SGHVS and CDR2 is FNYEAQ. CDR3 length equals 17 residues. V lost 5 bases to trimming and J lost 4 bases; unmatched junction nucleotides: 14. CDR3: CASSPLRASGTLETQYF. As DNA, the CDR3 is TGTGCCAGCAGCCCTCTGAGGGCTAGCGGGACTCTAGAGACCCAGTACTTC.

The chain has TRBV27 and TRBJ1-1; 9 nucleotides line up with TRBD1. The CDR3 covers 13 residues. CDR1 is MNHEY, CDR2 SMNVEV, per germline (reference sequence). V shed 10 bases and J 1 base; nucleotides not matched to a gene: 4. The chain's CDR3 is CATGTGPNTEAFF. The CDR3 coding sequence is TGTGCCACCGGGACAGGGCCGAACACTGAAGCTTTCTTT.

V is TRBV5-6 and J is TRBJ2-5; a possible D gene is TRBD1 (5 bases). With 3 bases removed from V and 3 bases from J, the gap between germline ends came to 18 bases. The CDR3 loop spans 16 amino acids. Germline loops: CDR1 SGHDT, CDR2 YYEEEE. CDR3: CASSSPGTGIEETQYF. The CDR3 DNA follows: TGTGCCAGCAGCTCCCCCGGTACAGGCATAGAAGAGACCCAGTACTTC.